A single sample gave rise to the 22 T cell receptor beta chains below, sequenced in a study of cytomegalovirus exposure and HLA in healthy donors. The study ran its PCR with 60 Vbeta and 13 Jbeta primers. The data were produced by immunoSEQ multiplex PCR, yet TCRdb's version contains in-frame clones alone and is incomplete. The table includes almost 95,000 clones, 50% to 80% detected once. The sequenced material came from PBMCs. The receptors were gathered from a man younger than 40 in good health and CMV-seronegative.

The chain has TRBV2 and TRBJ2-7; a weak D match, TRBD2 (6 bases). The length of the CDR3 is 12 residues. Trimming cost V 7 bases and J 2 bases, with 9 bases left between them. Germline V gives CDR1 SNHLY, CDR2 FYNNEI. The CDR3 nucleotides are TGTGCCAGCAAGGACTACGCCTACGAGCAGTACTTC. Amino acids: CASKDYAYEQYF. Drawing the rest from reference TRBV2 and TRBJ2-7, the complete variable domain is EPEVTQTPSHQVTQMGQEVILRCVPISNHLYFYWYRQILGQKVEFLVSFYNNEISEKSEIFDDQFSVERPDGSNFTLKIRSTKLEDSAMYFCASKDYAYEQYFGPGTRLTVT.

The rearrangement links TRBV11-3 to TRBJ2-5; TRBD2 might be the D (5 bases). V was shortened by 2 bases and J by 1 base, with 5 bases between the two germline ends. The CDR3 has 13 amino acids. CDR1 and CDR2 from the germline V gene are SGHNT and YENEEA. Here the CDR3 DNA reads TGTGCCAGCAGCTTACGGGGCCAAGAGACCCAGTACTTC. Translated: CASSLRGQETQYF.

The V gene is TRBV5-6, the J gene TRBJ2-5; TRBD2 matches at 7 bases. The germline V gene has CDR1 SGHDT and CDR2 YYEEEE. V shed 3 bases, J shed 0 bases, and the junction held 8 bases outside the gene matches. The CDR3 contains 16 residues. CDR3 residues: CASSSVGGTDQETQYF. The CDR3 bases are TGTGCCAGCAGCTCGGTGGGAGGGACGGACCAAGAGACCCAGTACTTC.

V and J are TRBV2 and TRBJ1-2; 7 nucleotides line up with TRBD1. CDR1 is SNHLY, CDR2 FYNNEI, per germline. The CDR3 runs 14 residues. J lost 4 bases, V lost 2 bases, and 4 bases had no gene match. CDR3 DNA: TGTGCCAGCAGTGAATGGGGGACAGTCTATGGCTACACCTTC. It yields the protein CASSEWGTVYGYTF.

This chain links TRBV6-6 with TRBJ1-5, with D maybe TRBD1 (5 bases). CDR1 is MNHNY and CDR2 is SVGAGI in the germline V gene (reference sequence). The CDR3 is made up of 12 amino acids. The V and J ends lost 10 bases and 7 bases respectively, with 14 bases between them. The CDR3 coding sequence is TGTGCCACCACGGGGGAGATGCAGCCCCAGCATTTT. Amino acids: CATTGEMQPQHF.

The chain carries TRBV7-6 and TRBJ1-1; 7 bases are a match to TRBD1. Germline V gene data show CDR1 as SGHVS and CDR2 as FNYEAQ. V gave up 3 bases and J gave up 1 base; unmatched junction bases: 2. The CDR3 length is 14 residues. The CDR3 loop reads CASSFAGGNTEAFF. The CDR3 DNA reads TGTGCCAGCAGCTTCGCAGGGGGGAACACTGAAGCTTTCTTT.

This clone appeared a few times. This sequence joins TRBV18 and TRBJ1-2, with D uncertain. The V gene's germline CDR1 is KGHSH and CDR2 LQKENI. Trimming took 1 base from V and 1 from J, leaving 13 bases between them. The CDR3 runs to 16 residues. The CDR3 spells CASSPRRVGVNYGYTF. CDR3 coding DNA: TGTGCCAGCTCACCACGGAGGGTTGGGGTTAACTATGGCTACACCTTC.

V is TRBV27 and J is TRBJ2-7; TRBD1 aligns across 8 bases. The germline V gene has CDR1 MNHEY and CDR2 SMNVEV (reference sequence). The CDR3 runs to 14 residues. V shed 4 bases and J 7 bases; nucleotides not matched to a gene: 9. The CDR3 spells CASSSRDRPWEQYF. CDR3 nucleotides: TGTGCCAGCAGTTCCCGGGACAGGCCCTGGGAGCAGTACTTC.

The chain combines TRBV5-1 with TRBJ2-4, with 11 bases fitting TRBD1. CDR1 is SGHRS and CDR2 is YFSETQ in the germline V gene. J lost 3 bases, V lost 3 bases, and 14 bases had no gene match. CDR3 length: 19 amino acids. CDR3 in amino acids: CASSSEGQGDIRDKNIQYF. For the CDR3, the DNA is TGCGCCAGCAGCTCGGAGGGACAGGGGGATATTCGAGACAAAAACATTCAGTACTTC. Complete variable domain (other parts from reference TRBV5-1 and TRBJ2-4): KAGVTQTPRYLIKTRGQQVTLSCSPISGHRSVSWYQQTPGQGLQFLFEYFSETQRNKGNFPGRFSGRQFSNSRSEMNVSTLELGDSALYLCASSSEGQGDIRDKNIQYFGAGTRLSVL.

The chain links TRBV5-8 to TRBJ2-5; perhaps TRBD2 as D (5 bases). The CDR3 is made up of 14 amino acids. Trimming removed 4 bases at V and 11 bases at J, with 21 bases between. Germline V gene data show CDR1 as SGHTS and CDR2 as YDEGEE. CDR3 sequence: CASSPLMEAEEQYF. CDR3 bases: TGTGCCAGCAGCCCACTAATGGAGGCTGAAGAGCAGTACTTC.

The chain carries TRBV7-9 and TRBJ2-5; 7 bases line up with TRBD1. J gave up 5 bases and V 6 bases, and 15 bases lay outside the gene matches. The CDR3 sequence is 16 residues long. Per germline, CDR1 SEHNR and CDR2 FQNEAQ (reference sequence). The CDR3 loop is CASRPYPGQSWETQYF. The CDR3 nucleotides are TGTGCCAGCAGGCCTTATCCGGGACAGAGTTGGGAGACCCAGTACTTC.

V is TRBV19 and J is TRBJ1-3; the D gene is possibly TRBD1 (5 bases). CDR1 is LNHDA and CDR2 is SQIVND in the germline V gene (reference sequence). CDR3 length equals 15 residues. V was clipped by 3 bases and J by 2 bases, with 11 bases between them. For the CDR3, the DNA is TGTGCCAGTAGTATTGGCGGGGCCCCTGGAAACACCATATATTTT. This gives the protein CASSIGGAPGNTIYF.

V and J are TRBV18 and TRBJ2-7, with 9 bases lining up with TRBD1. The CDR3 is made up of 14 amino acids. Losses at the gene ends were 5 bases for V and 1 base for J; bases not matched to a gene: 3. CDR1 is KGHSH and CDR2 is LQKENI in the germline V gene. The DNA of the CDR3 is TGTGCCAGCTCATCCGGGACAGGGTCCTACGAGCAGTACTTC. It specifies CASSSGTGSYEQYF.

V usage is TRBV9 and J usage is TRBJ1-1; D is ambiguous. The V gene lost 1 base and the J gene lost 2 bases, with 6 bases spanning the gap. Germline CDR1 reads SGDLS; CDR2 reads YYNGEE. There are 13 residues in the CDR3. The CDR3 spells CASSVSSNTEAFF. CDR3 in DNA: TGTGCCAGCAGCGTATCGAGTAACACTGAAGCTTTCTTT.

The table lists this clone with a few counts. The CDR3 DNA reads TGTGCCAGCAGTGAGGGAATTAGGACAGGGGCTAACTATGGCTACACCTTC. Protein sequence: CASSEGIRTGANYGYTF. The J gene is TRBJ1-2, the V gene TRBV25-1; 9 nucleotides line up with TRBD1. V lost 3 bases and J lost 0; bases outside the gene matches: 8. Per germline, CDR1 MGHDK and CDR2 SYGVNS. CDR3 length equals 17 residues.

The chain combines TRBV7-2 with TRBJ2-7; D is ambiguous. Germline V gene data show CDR1 as SGHTA and CDR2 as FQGNSA. V was clipped by 5 bases and J by 0 bases, with 8 bases between them. This CDR3 spans 13 amino acids. The CDR3 here is CASSARFSYEQYF. The CDR3 nucleotides read TGTGCCAGCAGCGCCCGGTTCTCCTACGAGCAGTACTTC.

This clone was counted between two and nine times. The V call is TRBV5-8, the J call TRBJ2-7, with 8 bases that match TRBD1. The CDR3 has 14 residues. Germline V gene lookup returns CDR1 SGHTS and CDR2 YDEGEE. The trim removed 3 bases at V and 7 bases at J, leaving 9 bases unmatched. CDR3 bases: TGTGCCAGCAGCTCCTGGACAGGGTTGCGAGAGCAGTACTTC. Its protein product is CASSSWTGLREQYF.

This rearrangement joins TRBV7-9 to TRBJ1-4; 7 bases agree with TRBD1. The CDR3 sequence is 14 residues long. Per the germline V gene, CDR1 is SEHNR and CDR2 is FQNEAQ (reference sequence). Trimming took 5 bases from V and 7 from J; bases not matched to a gene: 7. The CDR3 sequence is CASSRTGAGEKLFF. DNA of the CDR3: TGTGCCAGCAGCCGAACAGGGGCCGGTGAAAAACTGTTTTTT.

This chain connects TRBV4-2 to TRBJ2-7, with 14 bases identical to TRBD2. The CDR3 runs 18 residues. V dropped 3 bases and J dropped 0; count of bases not matched to a gene: 7. In germline, CDR1 is LGHNA, CDR2 YNFKEQ. The CDR3 nucleotides read TGTGCCAGCAGCCATGCCGGGACTAGCGGGGGAAACTCCTACGAGCAGTACTTC. It codes for CASSHAGTSGGNSYEQYF.

The chain has TRBV5-1 and TRBJ2-3, with TRBD1 as a possible D gene (6 bases). Germline V CDR1 and CDR2: SGHRS, YFSETQ. V lost 3 bases to trimming and J lost 3 bases, with 23 bases between them. This CDR3 comprises 18 residues. The CDR3 coding sequence is TGCGCCAGCAGCTCGTCCCGGGACACATTATTCACGACAGATACGCAGTATTTT. This sequence encodes CASSSSRDTLFTTDTQYF.

This chain connects TRBV27 to TRBJ1-5; perhaps TRBD1 as D (6 bases). The CDR3 is 15 residues long. The V gene's germline CDR1 is MNHEY and CDR2 SMNVEV (reference sequence). Trimming removed 5 bases at V and 9 bases at J, with 20 bases between. Written as DNA, the CDR3 is TGTGCCAGCAGTCCCTACAGGGATCATCTAAGGCCCCAGCATTTT. Translating it yields CASSPYRDHLRPQHF.

This clone was seen a handful of times. V usage is TRBV5-1 and J usage is TRBJ2-2; maybe TRBD2 (6 bases). Germline-derived CDR1 and CDR2 are SGHRS and YFSETQ. V shed 0 bases and J shed 4 bases, with 13 bases lying between them. The CDR3 runs to 16 residues. CDR3 sequence (DNA): TGCGCCAGCAGCTTGGTTTTCGGGGGAGGCACCGGGGAGCTGTTTTTT. This encodes CASSLVFGGGTGELFF. The full variable domain, with the rest looked up from reference TRBV5-1 and TRBJ2-2, is KAGVTQTPRYLIKTRGQQVTLSCSPISGHRSVSWYQQTPGQGLQFLFEYFSETQRNKGNFPGRFSGRQFSNSRSEMNVSTLELGDSALYLCASSLVFGGGTGELFFGEGSRLTVL.